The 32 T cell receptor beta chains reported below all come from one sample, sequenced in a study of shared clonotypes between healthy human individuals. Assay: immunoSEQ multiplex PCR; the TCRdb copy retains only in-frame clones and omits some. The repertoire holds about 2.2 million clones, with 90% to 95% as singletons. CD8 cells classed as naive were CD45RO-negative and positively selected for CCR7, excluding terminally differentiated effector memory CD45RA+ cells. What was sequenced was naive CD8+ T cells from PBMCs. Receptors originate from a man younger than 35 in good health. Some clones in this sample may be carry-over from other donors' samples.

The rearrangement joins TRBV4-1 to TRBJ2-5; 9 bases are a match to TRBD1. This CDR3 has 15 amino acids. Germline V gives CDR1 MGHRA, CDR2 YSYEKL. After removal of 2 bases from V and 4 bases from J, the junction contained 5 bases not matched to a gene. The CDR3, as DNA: TGCGCCAGCAGCCAAAACCCGGGACAGGGAGAGACCCAGTACTTC. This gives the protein CASSQNPGQGETQYF.

DNA of the CDR3: TGTGCCAGCAGTCCTACAGGGAGCGGGAGCAATCAGCCCCAGCATTTT. Protein: CASSPTGSGSNQPQHF. The chain combines TRBV27 with TRBJ1-5; D may be TRBD1 (6 bases). The CDR3 totals 16 residues. V was pared by 5 bases and J by 1 base, with 15 bases between. Per germline, CDR1 MNHEY and CDR2 SMNVEV (reference sequence).

CDR3 sequence: CASSLDRGAKNIQYF. The CDR3 bases are TGTGCCAGCAGCTTGGACAGGGGGGCCAAAAACATTCAGTACTTC. This chain connects TRBV5-4 to TRBJ2-4; TRBD1 agrees at 8 bases. The CDR3 has 15 amino acids. CDR1 and CDR2 from the germline V gene are SGHNT and YYREEE (reference sequence). With V trimmed by 0 bases and J by 1 base, 0 bases remained unmatched.

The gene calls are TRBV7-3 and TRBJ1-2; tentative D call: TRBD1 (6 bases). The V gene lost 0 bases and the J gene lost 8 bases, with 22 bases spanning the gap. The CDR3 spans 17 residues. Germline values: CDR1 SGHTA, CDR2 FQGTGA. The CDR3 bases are TGTGCCAGCAGCTTAACTCGGGGGCTCAAGGGATACGGAGGCTACACCTTC. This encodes CASSLTRGLKGYGGYTF.

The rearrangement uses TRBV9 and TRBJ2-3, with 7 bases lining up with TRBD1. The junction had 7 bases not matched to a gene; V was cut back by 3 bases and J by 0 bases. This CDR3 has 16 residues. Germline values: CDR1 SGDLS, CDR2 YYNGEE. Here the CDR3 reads CASSARTGTSTDTQYF. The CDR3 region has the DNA TGTGCCAGCAGCGCGAGGACAGGTACTAGCACAGATACGCAGTATTTT.

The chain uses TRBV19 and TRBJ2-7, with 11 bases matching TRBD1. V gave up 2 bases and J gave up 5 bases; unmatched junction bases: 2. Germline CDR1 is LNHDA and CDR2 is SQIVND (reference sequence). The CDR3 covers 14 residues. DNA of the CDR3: TGTGCCAGTAGTATACGGGACAGGGGGAACGAGCAGTACTTC. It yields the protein CASSIRDRGNEQYF.

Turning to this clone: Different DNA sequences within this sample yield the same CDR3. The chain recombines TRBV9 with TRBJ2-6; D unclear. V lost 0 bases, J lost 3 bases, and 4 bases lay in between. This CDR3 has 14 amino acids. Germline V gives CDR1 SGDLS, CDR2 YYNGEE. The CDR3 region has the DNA TGTGCCAGCAGCGTAGGGAGTGGGGCCAACGTCCTGACTTTC. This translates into CASSVGSGANVLTF.

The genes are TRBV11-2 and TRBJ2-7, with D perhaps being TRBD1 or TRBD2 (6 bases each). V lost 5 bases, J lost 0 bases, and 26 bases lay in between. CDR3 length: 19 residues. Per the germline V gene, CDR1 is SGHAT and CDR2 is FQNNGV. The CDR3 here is CASSPPLGTGAGSSYEQYF. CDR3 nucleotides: TGTGCCAGCAGCCCCCCTTTGGGTACGGGGGCGGGAAGCTCCTACGAGCAGTACTTC.

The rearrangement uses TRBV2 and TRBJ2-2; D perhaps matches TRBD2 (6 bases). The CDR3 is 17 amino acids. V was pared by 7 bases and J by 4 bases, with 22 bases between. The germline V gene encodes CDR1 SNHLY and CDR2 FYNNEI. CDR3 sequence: CASTPGVARTGTGELFF. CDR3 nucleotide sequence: TGTGCCAGCACCCCGGGGGTGGCCAGAACGGGCACCGGGGAGCTGTTTTTT.

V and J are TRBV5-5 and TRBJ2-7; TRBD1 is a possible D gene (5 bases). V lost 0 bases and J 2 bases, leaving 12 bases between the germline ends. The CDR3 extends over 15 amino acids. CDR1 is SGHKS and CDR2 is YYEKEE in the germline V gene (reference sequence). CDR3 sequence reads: CASSLGGGRPYEQYF. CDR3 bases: TGTGCCAGCAGCTTGGGGGGCGGCAGACCCTACGAGCAGTACTTC. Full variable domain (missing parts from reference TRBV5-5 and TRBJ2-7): DAGVTQSPTHLIKTRGQQVTLRCSPISGHKSVSWYQQVLGQGPQFIFQYYEKEERGRGNFPDRFSARQFPNYSSELNVNALLLGDSALYLCASSLGGGRPYEQYFGPGTRLTVT.

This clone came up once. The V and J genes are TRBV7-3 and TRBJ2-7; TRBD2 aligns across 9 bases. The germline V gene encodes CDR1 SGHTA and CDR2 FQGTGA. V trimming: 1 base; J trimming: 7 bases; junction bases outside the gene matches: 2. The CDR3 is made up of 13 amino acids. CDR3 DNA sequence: TGTGCCAGCAGCTTAAATAGCGGGGGAGAGCAGTACTTC. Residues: CASSLNSGGEQYF.

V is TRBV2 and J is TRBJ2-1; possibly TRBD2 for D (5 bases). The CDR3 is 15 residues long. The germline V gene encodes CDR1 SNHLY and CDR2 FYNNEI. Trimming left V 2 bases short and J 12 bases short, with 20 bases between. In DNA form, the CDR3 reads TGTGCCAGCAGTGAACTCCGAACCTCCCGTGAGGGGCAGTTCTTC. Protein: CASSELRTSREGQFF.

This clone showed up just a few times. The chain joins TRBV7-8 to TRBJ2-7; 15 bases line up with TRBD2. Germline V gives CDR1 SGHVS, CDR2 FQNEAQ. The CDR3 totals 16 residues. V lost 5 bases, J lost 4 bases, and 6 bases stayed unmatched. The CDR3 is CASSIRGLAGGYEQYF. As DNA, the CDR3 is TGTGCCAGCAGCATAAGGGGACTAGCGGGAGGATACGAGCAGTACTTC.

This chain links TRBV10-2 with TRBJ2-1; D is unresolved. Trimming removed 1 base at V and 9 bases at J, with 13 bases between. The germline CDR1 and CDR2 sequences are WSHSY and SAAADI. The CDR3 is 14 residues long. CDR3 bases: TGCGCCAGCAGTGAGTTTCTGCGATCACGTGAGCAGTTCTTC. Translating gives CASSEFLRSREQFF.

The CDR3 spells CASSPGPGEYEQYF. CDR3 coding DNA: TGTGCCAGCAGCCCGGGACCGGGAGAGTACGAGCAGTACTTC. The chain has TRBV7-3 and TRBJ2-7; TRBD2 is a possible D gene (6 bases). Germline CDR1 and CDR2: SGHTA and FQGTGA. The CDR3 contains 14 residues. V was cut by 5 bases and J by 4 bases, with 15 bases left in between.

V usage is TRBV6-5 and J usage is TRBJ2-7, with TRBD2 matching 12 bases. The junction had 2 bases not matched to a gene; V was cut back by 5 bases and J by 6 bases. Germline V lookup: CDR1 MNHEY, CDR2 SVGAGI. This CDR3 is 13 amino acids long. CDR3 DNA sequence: TGTGCCAGCAGTCCGACTAGCGGGAGCGAGCAGTACTTC. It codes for CASSPTSGSEQYF.

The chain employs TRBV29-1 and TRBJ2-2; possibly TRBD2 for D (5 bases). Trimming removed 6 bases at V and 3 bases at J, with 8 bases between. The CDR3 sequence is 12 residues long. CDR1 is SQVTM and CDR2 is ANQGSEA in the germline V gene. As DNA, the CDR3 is TGCAGCGTCCTGGACTACACCGGGGAGCTGTTTTTT. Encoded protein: CSVLDYTGELFF.

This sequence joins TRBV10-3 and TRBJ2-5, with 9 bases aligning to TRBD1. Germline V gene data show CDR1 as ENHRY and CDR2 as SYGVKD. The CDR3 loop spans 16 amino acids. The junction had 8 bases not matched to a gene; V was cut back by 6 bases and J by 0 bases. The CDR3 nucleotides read TGTGCCATCAGGGGAGTTGACAGGGGGTACCAAGAGACCCAGTACTTC. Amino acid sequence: CAIRGVDRGYQETQYF.

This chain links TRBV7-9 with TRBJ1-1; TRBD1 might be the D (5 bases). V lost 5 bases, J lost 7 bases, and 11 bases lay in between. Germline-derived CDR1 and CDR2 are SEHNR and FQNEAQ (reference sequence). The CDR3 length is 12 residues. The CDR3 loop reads CASSPGRFEAFF. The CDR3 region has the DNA TGTGCCAGCAGCCCGGGACGGTTTGAAGCTTTCTTT.

CDR3 nucleotides: TGTGCCAGCAGTGAAGGGGGTCAGCCCCAGCATTTT. It yields the protein CASSEGGQPQHF. The chain is built from TRBV6-1 and TRBJ1-5; D not resolved. The length of the CDR3 is 12 residues. V was clipped by 1 base and J by 6 bases, with 4 bases between them. Germline V gives CDR1 MNHNS, CDR2 SASEGT.

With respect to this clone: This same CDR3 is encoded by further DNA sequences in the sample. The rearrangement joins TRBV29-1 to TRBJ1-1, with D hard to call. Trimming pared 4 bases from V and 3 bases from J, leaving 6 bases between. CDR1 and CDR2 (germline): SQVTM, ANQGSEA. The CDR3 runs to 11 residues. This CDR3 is CSVADYTEAFF. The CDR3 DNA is TGCAGCGTTGCCGACTACACTGAAGCTTTCTTT.

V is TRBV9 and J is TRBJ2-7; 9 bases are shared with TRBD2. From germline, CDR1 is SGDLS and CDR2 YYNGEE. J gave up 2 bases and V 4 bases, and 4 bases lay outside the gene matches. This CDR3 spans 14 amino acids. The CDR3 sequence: CASSPLAGTYEQYF. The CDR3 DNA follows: TGTGCCAGCAGCCCCCTAGCGGGAACCTACGAGCAGTACTTC.

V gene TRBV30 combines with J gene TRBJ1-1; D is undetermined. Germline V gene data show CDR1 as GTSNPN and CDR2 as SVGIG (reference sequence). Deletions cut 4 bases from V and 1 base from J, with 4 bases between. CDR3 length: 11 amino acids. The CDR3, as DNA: TGTGCCTGGATTCCGAACACTGAAGCTTTCTTT. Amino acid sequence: CAWIPNTEAFF.

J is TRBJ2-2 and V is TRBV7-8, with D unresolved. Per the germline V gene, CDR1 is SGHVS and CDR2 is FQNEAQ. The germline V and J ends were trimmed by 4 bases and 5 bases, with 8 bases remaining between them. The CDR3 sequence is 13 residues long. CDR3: CASSSLTTGELFF. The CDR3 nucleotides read TGTGCCAGCAGCTCCTTGACAACCGGGGAGCTGTTTTTT.

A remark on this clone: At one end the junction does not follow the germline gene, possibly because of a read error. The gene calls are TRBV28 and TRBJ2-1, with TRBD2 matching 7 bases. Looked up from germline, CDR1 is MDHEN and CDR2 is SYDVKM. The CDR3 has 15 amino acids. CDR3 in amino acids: CACRSGARSYNEQFF. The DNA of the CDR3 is TGTGCCTGCAGGAGCGGGGCGCGATCCTACAATGAGCAGTTCTTC.

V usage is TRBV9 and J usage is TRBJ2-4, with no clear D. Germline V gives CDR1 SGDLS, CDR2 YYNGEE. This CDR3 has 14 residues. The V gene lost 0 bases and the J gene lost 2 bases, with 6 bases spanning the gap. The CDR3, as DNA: TGTGCCAGCAGCGTAGGCTTAACCAAAAACATTCAGTACTTC. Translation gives CASSVGLTKNIQYF.

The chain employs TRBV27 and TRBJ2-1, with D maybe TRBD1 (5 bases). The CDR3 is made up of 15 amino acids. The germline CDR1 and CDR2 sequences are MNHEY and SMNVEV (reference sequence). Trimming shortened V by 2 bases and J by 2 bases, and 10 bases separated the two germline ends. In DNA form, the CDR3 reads TGTGCCAGCAGTTTAGTGGGGCTTCCCTACAATGAGCAGTTCTTC. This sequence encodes CASSLVGLPYNEQFF.

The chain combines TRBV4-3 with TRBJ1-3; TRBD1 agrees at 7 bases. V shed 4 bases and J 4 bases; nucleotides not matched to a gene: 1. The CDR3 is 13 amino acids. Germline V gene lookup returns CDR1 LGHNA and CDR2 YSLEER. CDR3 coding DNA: TGCGCCAGCAGCCCGGGACAGGGAAACACCATATATTTT. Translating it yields CASSPGQGNTIYF.

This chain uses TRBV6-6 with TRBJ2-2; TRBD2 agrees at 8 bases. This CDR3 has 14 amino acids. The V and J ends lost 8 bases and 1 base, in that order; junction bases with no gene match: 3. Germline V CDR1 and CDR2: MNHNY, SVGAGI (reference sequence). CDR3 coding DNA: TGTGCCAGCGTGCTAGCGGGGAACACCGGGGAGCTGTTTTTT. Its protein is CASVLAGNTGELFF.

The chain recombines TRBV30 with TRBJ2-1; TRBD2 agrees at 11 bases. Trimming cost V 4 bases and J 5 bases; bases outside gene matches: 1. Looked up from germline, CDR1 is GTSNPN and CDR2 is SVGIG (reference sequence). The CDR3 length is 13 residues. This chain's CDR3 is CAWTLAGDNEQFF. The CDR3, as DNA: TGTGCCTGGACACTAGCGGGAGACAATGAGCAGTTCTTC.

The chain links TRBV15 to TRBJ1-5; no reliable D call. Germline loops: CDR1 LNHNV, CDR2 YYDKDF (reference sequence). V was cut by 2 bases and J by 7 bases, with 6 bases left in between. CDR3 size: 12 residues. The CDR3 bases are TGTGCCACCAGCAGAAACGTACAGCCCCAGCATTTT. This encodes CATSRNVQPQHF.

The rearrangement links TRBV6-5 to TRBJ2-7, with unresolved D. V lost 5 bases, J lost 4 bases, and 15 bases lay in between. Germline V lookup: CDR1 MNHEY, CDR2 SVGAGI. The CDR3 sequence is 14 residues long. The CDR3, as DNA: TGTGCCAGCAGTGAAGGGAAAAGAGCTTACGAGCAGTACTTC. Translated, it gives CASSEGKRAYEQYF.